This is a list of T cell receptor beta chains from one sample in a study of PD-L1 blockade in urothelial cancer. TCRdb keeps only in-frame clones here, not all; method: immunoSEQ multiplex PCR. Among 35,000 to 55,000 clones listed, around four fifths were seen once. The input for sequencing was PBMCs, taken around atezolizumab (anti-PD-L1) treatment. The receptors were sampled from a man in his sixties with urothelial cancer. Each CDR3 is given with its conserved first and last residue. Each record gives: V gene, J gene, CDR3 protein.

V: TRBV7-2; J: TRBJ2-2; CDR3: CASSLDRESTGELFF
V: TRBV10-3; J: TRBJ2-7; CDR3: CAISLEVGEQYF
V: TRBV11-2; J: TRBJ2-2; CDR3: CASSEGAGELFF
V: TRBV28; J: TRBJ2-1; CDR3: CASSPPRGAESSYNEQFF
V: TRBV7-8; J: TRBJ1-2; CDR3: CASSSRDSRGGYTF
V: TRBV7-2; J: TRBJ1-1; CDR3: CATLVGFGMNTEAFF
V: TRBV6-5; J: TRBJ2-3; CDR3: CASSYRTGSSTDTQYF
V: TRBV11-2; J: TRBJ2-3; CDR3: CASSPGLATDTQYF
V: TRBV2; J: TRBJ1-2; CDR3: CASSEGPANYGYTF
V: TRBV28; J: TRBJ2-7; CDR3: CATSGQGSHYEQYF
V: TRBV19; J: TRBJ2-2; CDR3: CASKEGGNTGELFF
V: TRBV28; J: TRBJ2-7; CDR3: CASSWQGESYEQYF
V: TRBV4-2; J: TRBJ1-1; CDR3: CASSQARQGSTEAFF
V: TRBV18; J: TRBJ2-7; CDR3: CASSQEEYEQYF
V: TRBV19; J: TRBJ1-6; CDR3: CASSMTGGSPLHF
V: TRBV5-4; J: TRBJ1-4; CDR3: CASRLREGEKLFF
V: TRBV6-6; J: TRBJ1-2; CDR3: CASSTAYRGEGYTF
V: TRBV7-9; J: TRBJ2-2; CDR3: CASSLAGVTTGELFF
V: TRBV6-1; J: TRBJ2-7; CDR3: CASVSGGLYEQYF
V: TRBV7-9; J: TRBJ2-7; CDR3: CASSPRTGLGEQYF